The T cell receptor beta chain under discussion was sequenced for a study of blood T cell repertoires in COVID-19. Study-level background: Samples came from the United States, Italy and Spain, spanning acute and convalescent COVID-19.

Seattle participants joined during active infection and were tracked over time. In the original processing: Estimates of nucleated cell counts were drawn from the amplification of reference gene primers. The table came from immunoSEQ multiplex PCR; TCRdb's copy has only in-frame clones and leaves some out. That table furnishes V, J and clone size, whereas the DNA furnished D and trimming. The profile covers about 350,000 clones, with about 92% appearing a single time and 3% to 4.5% taken by the ten largest. V was pared by 3 bases and J by 2 bases, with 8 bases of the junction left unmatched. This CDR3 is 16 amino acids long. The germline gives CDR1 SGHTA, CDR2 FQGNSA.

The TCR originated in a woman between 55 and 75 years old with COVID-19, enrolled during active disease. The chain links TRBV7-2 to TRBJ2-5; 8 positions match TRBD2. Sequencing used peripheral blood. The CDR3 DNA follows: TGTGCCAGCAGCTTGGCGATTACTAGCGGACAAGAGACCCAGTACTTC. Its protein product is CASSLAITSGQETQYF.